The 2 T cell receptor beta chains in this list originate from one sample, sequenced in a study of cytomegalovirus exposure and HLA in healthy donors (dated by TCRdb to the late 2010s). Libraries were built with the immunoSEQ multiplex PCR assay. For the multiplex PCR, a mixture combining 60 forward primers for TCR Vbeta segments and 13 reverse primers for TCR Jbeta segments was used. TCRdb re-hosts the immuneACCESS table, in-frame sequences only. Its copies lack some clones; in the studies checked, an unresolved V gene accounts for under half of them, and the cause for the rest is not known. The sample table contains about 170,000 clones; only one count was recorded for approximately 78% of them. The top ten clones comprise over 10% of the sample. The sample consisted of PBMCs. These receptors all come from a woman between 45 and 60 years old in good health and CMV-seropositive.

A note on this clone: This specimen includes other DNA sequences encoding the same CDR3. The chain links TRBV30 to TRBJ2-7; 9 nucleotides align to TRBD1. The V gene end was trimmed by 3 bases and the J gene end by 5 bases; junction bases not matched to a gene: 5. CDR1 GTSNPN and CDR2 SVGIG come from the germline V gene (reference sequence). There are 13 residues in the CDR3. This chain's CDR3 is CAWRRGTGNEQYF. DNA of the CDR3: TGTGCCTGGAGAAGAGGGACAGGGAACGAGCAGTACTTC. The whole variable domain, filled in from reference TRBV30 and TRBJ2-7, reads SQTIHQWPATLVQPVGSPLSLECTVEGTSNPNLYWYRQAAGRGLQLLFYSVGIGQISSEVPQNLSASRPQDRQFILSSKKLLLSDSGFYLCAWRRGTGNEQYFGPGTRLTVT.

This clone was picked up a small number of times. The rearrangement joins TRBV5-4 to TRBJ2-3; a weak D match, TRBD2 (6 bases). The germline V and J ends were trimmed by 1 base and 11 bases, with 11 bases remaining between them. The germline V gene has CDR1 SGHNT and CDR2 YYREEE (reference sequence). CDR3 length: 12 amino acids. CDR3 residues: CASSLYGGGQYF. CDR3 sequence (DNA): TGTGCCAGCAGCTTGTATGGGGGAGGGCAGTATTTT.